Below are 25 T cell receptor beta chains sequenced from a single sample in a study of T-cell memory formation after mild COVID-19. TCRdb used MiXCR to reprocess the 5' RACE reads, holding one entry per CDR3 protein. Among around 430,000 distinct CDR3 sequences listed, roughly 15% were seen once. Sequences were obtained from PBMCs or a T cell subset sorted from them (not recorded which). Receptors were obtained from a man younger than 35 who had mild COVID-19 (a few samples of this study predate the infection). Cell type and time point are not known.

In this sample, this clonotype turned up many times. This chain connects TRBV7-8 to TRBJ2-2; D uncertain. The CDR3 spans 15 residues. Germline CDR1 SGHVS, CDR2 FQNEAQ. The V gene lost 2 bases and the J gene lost 2 bases, with 9 bases spanning the gap. The CDR3 sequence is CASSLSRLNTGELFF. The CDR3 coding sequence is TGTGCCAGCAGCTTAAGCCGACTCAACACCGGGGAGCTGTTTTTT. Complete variable domain (other parts from reference TRBV7-8 and TRBJ2-2): GAGVSQSPRYKVAKRGQDVALRCDPISGHVSLFWYQQALGQGPEFLTYFQNEAQLDKSGLPSDRFFAERPEGSVSTLKIQRTQQEDSAVYLCASSLSRLNTGELFFGEGSRLTVL.

The chain has TRBV9 and TRBJ2-1; no clear D gene. Trimming took 4 bases from V and 3 from J, leaving 11 bases between them. This CDR3 spans 14 amino acids. The germline V gene encodes CDR1 SGDLS and CDR2 YYNGEE. For the CDR3, the DNA is TGTGCCAGCAGCCATACGGTTAACTACAATGAGCAGTTCTTC. This encodes CASSHTVNYNEQFF.

At least ten counts were recorded for this clonotype. V usage is TRBV7-9 and J usage is TRBJ2-7; 8 nucleotides agree with TRBD2. The V segment lost 1 base and the J segment 4 bases; nucleotides outside the gene matches: 9. Looked up from germline, CDR1 is SEHNR and CDR2 is FQNEAQ (reference sequence). This CDR3 spans 16 amino acids. This chain's CDR3 is CASSLGTSGLVYEQYF. The CDR3, as DNA: TGTGCCAGCAGCTTAGGAACTTCGGGACTAGTATACGAGCAGTACTTC.

This chain joins TRBV20-1 and TRBJ2-2, with 10 bases matching TRBD2. Germline V CDR1 and CDR2: DFQATT, SNEGSKA (reference sequence). The CDR3 is made up of 16 amino acids. Trimming cost V 2 bases and J 5 bases; bases outside gene matches: 8. The CDR3 protein is CSARPLAGVDTGELFF. The CDR3 region has the DNA TGCAGTGCTAGACCGCTAGCGGGGGTTGATACCGGGGAGCTGTTTTTT.

This clonotype has only a few counts. The rearrangement links TRBV6-5 to TRBJ1-1; no firm D call. Germline assignment: CDR1 MNHEY and CDR2 SVGAGI. Trimming took 1 base from V and 1 from J, leaving 10 bases between them. This CDR3 spans 15 amino acids. The CDR3 is CASSYYLGRNTEAFF. The CDR3 region has the DNA TGTGCCAGCAGTTACTACTTAGGACGGAACACTGAAGCTTTCTTT.

This chain uses TRBV3-2 with TRBJ1-6. TRBV3-2 is designated a pseudogene. The CDR3 contains 18 residues. CDR3: CASSRPWAPSSYNSPLHF. CDR3 sequence (DNA): TGTGCCAGCAGCCGCCCATGGGCCCCAAGCTCCTATAATTCACCCCTCCACTTT.

This clonotype was recorded at least ten times. This rearrangement joins TRBV4-3 to TRBJ2-3, with TRBD2 matching over 8 bases. The CDR3 consists of 14 residues. J lost 6 bases, V lost 2 bases, and 4 bases had no gene match. Germline CDR1 is LGHNA and CDR2 is YSLEER. The CDR3 nucleotides are TGCGCCAGCAGCCAACGGACTAGCTTGGATACGCAGTATTTT. Translated, it gives CASSQRTSLDTQYF.

This rearrangement joins TRBV10-3 to TRBJ2-5, with 8 bases aligning to TRBD2. The V gene end was trimmed by 4 bases and the J gene end by 0 bases; junction bases not matched to a gene: 4. Per germline, CDR1 ENHRY and CDR2 SYGVKD. The CDR3 loop spans 15 amino acids. For the CDR3, the DNA is TGTGCCATCAGTGTACGCGGGGGGTACCAAGAGACCCAGTACTTC. Translating gives CAISVRGGYQETQYF.

This clonotype came up a few times. This chain uses TRBV4-1 with TRBJ2-1; a weak D match, TRBD1 (5 bases). CDR1 MGHRA and CDR2 YSYEKL come from the germline V gene. The CDR3 is 16 amino acids. Trimming left V 4 bases short and J 5 bases short, with 18 bases between. The DNA for the CDR3 is TGCGCCAGCAGCCGCATTTGGGATGGCAGGGACAATGAGCAGTTCTTC. Translating it yields CASSRIWDGRDNEQFF.

The chain recombines TRBV10-3 with TRBJ1-2, with 8 bases matching TRBD1. The CDR3 is 15 amino acids. Germline CDR1 and CDR2: ENHRY and SYGVKD. V lost 0 bases and J lost 8; bases outside the gene matches: 8. This CDR3 is CAISESPGQGDGYTF. The DNA of the CDR3 is TGTGCCATCAGTGAGTCCCCCGGACAGGGAGACGGCTACACCTTC.

There are a few counts of this clonotype. This sequence joins TRBV18 and TRBJ1-5, with D maybe TRBD1 (6 bases). V was cut by 5 bases and J by 3 bases, with 20 bases left in between. The germline V gene encodes CDR1 KGHSH and CDR2 LQKENI. The CDR3 contains 17 residues. CDR3 protein: CASSSDSYPMTNQPQHF. The CDR3 region has the DNA TGTGCCAGCTCATCGGACAGCTACCCCATGACCAATCAGCCCCAGCATTTT.

The chain uses TRBV10-3 and TRBJ2-1; D is unclear. The CDR3 is 11 amino acids. Germline V gene sequence: CDR1 ENHRY, CDR2 SYGVKD. The germline V and J ends were trimmed by 8 bases and 10 bases, with 12 bases remaining between them. CDR3: CAISSVGEQFF. DNA of the CDR3: TGTGCCATCTCCAGTGTCGGGGAGCAGTTCTTC.

The V gene is TRBV4-3, the J gene TRBJ2-1, with 8 bases lining up with TRBD1. The junction had 13 bases not matched to a gene; V was cut back by 1 base and J by 8 bases. CDR1 LGHNA and CDR2 YSLEER come from the germline V gene. CDR3 length equals 17 residues. CDR3 nucleotides: TGCGCCAGCAGCCAAGGACAGGGGAAGTGGAAGATGGATGAGCAGTTCTTC. It codes for CASSQGQGKWKMDEQFF.

This sequence joins TRBV28 and TRBJ2-1; D is undetermined. Germline V gene data show CDR1 as MDHEN and CDR2 as SYDVKM. V lost 2 bases and J lost 5, with 13 bases in between. The length of the CDR3 is 15 residues. The CDR3 DNA follows: TGTGCCAGCAGTTTAGACACGGACGGTGACAATGAGCAGTTCTTC. As protein: CASSLDTDGDNEQFF.

This clonotype was seen a handful of times. The chain has TRBV7-8 and TRBJ2-7; D possibly matches TRBD1 or TRBD2 (5 bases each). The CDR3 length is 15 residues. The ends were cut back, 5 bases at V and 4 bases at J, with 18 bases in the middle. The germline V gene encodes CDR1 SGHVS and CDR2 FQNEAQ. Here the CDR3 DNA reads TGTGCCAGCAGCCCCCCGGCCCGGGGCCGGTACGAGCAGTACTTC. Translation: CASSPPARGRYEQYF.

Notes on this clonotype: This CDR3 is missing its conserved last phenylalanine or tryptophan, likely due to a read error. Because the CDR3's place on the DNA is in doubt, the DNA is left out and the CDR3 is given as listed by TCRdb. The genes are TRBV29-1 and TRBJ1-2. The CDR3 length equals 9 residues, ends included. The germline V gene has CDR1 SQVTM and CDR2 ANQGSEA. This chain's CDR3 is CSVSGLNDI.

In its sample, this clonotype was seen many times. The V call is TRBV12-3 or TRBV12-4, the J call TRBJ1-1; 10 bases line up with TRBD1. CDR3 length: 15 residues. V lost 3 bases to trimming and J lost 6 bases; unmatched junction nucleotides: 7. CDR3 coding DNA: TGTGCCAGCAGTTTTGGACAGGGGGGTGTGGCTGAAGCTTTCTTT. Its translation is CASSFGQGGVAEAFF.

This clonotype appeared many times. The chain recombines TRBV6-1 with TRBJ2-6; D gene uncertain. Trimming took 2 bases from V and 4 from J, leaving 6 bases between them. The length of the CDR3 is 14 residues. Per the germline V gene, CDR1 is MNHNS and CDR2 is SASEGT. The CDR3 here is CASSELRGANVLTF. Written as DNA, the CDR3 is TGTGCCAGCAGTGAATTACGGGGGGCCAACGTCCTGACTTTC.

The V call is TRBV25-1, the J call TRBJ2-1, with 7 bases aligning to TRBD2. Per the germline V gene, CDR1 is MGHDK and CDR2 is SYGVNS. The CDR3 runs to 11 residues. V shed 6 bases, J shed 9 bases, and the junction held 2 bases outside the gene matches. The CDR3 protein is CASRGGIEQFF. The CDR3 DNA is TGTGCCAGCAGGGGAGGGATTGAGCAGTTCTTC.

Only a few counts were recorded for this clonotype. V and J are TRBV4-3 and TRBJ1-1; D is undetermined. The CDR3 runs to 16 residues. The ends were cut back, 0 bases at V and 0 bases at J, with 11 bases in the middle. Germline CDR1 LGHNA, CDR2 YSLEER. The CDR3 nucleotides are TGCGCCAGCAGCCAAGATCTTGGGCAGTTGAACACTGAAGCTTTCTTT. It is translated as CASSQDLGQLNTEAFF.

This clonotype showed up just a few times. This chain connects TRBV7-6 to TRBJ2-7, with 8 bases matching TRBD1. V was clipped by 5 bases and J by 5 bases; unmatched bases: 11. This CDR3 comprises 15 residues. Per germline, CDR1 SGHVS and CDR2 FNYEAQ. The CDR3 DNA sequence: TGTGCCAGCAGCCCAGGACAGGGAGCCTTCCACGAGCAGTACTTC. It specifies CASSPGQGAFHEQYF.

This clonotype was seen at least ten times. The V and J genes are TRBV5-1 and TRBJ2-7; TRBD1 is a possible D gene (6 bases). The CDR3 totals 15 residues. V was pared by 0 bases and J by 2 bases, with 12 bases between. The germline gives CDR1 SGHRS, CDR2 YFSETQ. The CDR3 sequence: CASSLEPGQTYEQYV. CDR3 DNA: TGCGCCAGCAGCTTGGAGCCGGGACAAACCTACGAGCAGTACGTC.

The chain employs TRBV6-2 or TRBV6-3 and TRBJ2-7; TRBD2 matches at 10 bases. The germline V gene has CDR1 MNHEY and CDR2 SVGEGT. This CDR3 is built from 16 residues. The trim removed 5 bases at V and 3 bases at J, leaving 10 bases unmatched. CDR3 residues: CASSRNLAGESYEQYV. The CDR3 DNA is TGTGCCAGCAGTCGAAACCTAGCGGGGGAGAGCTACGAGCAGTACGTC.

This clonotype has more than one count but fewer than ten. The CDR3 DNA reads TGTGCCAGCAGCAAGTGGCAGGGGTTCGAACCCGCCAACAATGAGCAGTTCTTC. Translating gives CASSKWQGFEPANNEQFF. This rearrangement joins TRBV7-3 to TRBJ2-1, with D perhaps matching TRBD1 (6 bases). Trimming took 5 bases from V and 5 from J, leaving 25 bases between them. Germline CDR1 is SGHTA and CDR2 is FQGTGA. The CDR3 is 18 amino acids.

The chain has TRBV20-1 and TRBJ1-1; 10 bases are shared with TRBD1. V lost 4 bases to trimming and J lost 12 bases; unmatched junction nucleotides: 8. The CDR3 is made up of 12 amino acids. Germline-derived CDR1 and CDR2 are DFQATT and SNEGSKA (reference sequence). This chain's CDR3 is CSAKHRDRGPFF. In DNA, the CDR3 is TGCAGTGCTAAACACCGGGACAGGGGTCCTTTCTTT.